Listed here is a single T cell receptor beta chain. MiXCR was run by TCRdb on the 5' RACE reads, yielding one entry per CDR3 protein. The sample has 1.5 million to 2 million distinct CDR3 sequences, around a third seen once; the top ten hold about 0.27%. The data stem from a study of identical twins. The clonotype comes from a newborn girl in good health. Sequencing was carried out using cord blood.

CDR3 loop: CASSVTGGWEAFF. CDR3 nucleotides: TGTGCCAGCAGTGTCACAGGGGGGTGGGAAGCTTTCTTT. The rearrangement uses TRBV27 and TRBJ1-1, with 8 bases matching TRBD1. Losses at the gene ends were 5 bases for V and 8 bases for J; bases not matched to a gene: 7. There are 13 residues in the CDR3. The germline V gene has CDR1 MNHEY and CDR2 SMNVEV (reference sequence).